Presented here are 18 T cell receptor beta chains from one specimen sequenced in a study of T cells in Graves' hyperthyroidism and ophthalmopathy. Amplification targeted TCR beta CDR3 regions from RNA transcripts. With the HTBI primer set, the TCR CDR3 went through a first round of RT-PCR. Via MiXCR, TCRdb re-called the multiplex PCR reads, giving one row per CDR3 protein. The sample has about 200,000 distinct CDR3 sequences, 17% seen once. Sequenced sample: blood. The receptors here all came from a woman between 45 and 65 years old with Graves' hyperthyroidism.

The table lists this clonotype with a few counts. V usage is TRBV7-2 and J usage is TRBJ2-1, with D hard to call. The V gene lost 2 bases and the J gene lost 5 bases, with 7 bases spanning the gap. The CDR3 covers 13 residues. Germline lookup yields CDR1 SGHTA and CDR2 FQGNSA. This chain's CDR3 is CASSLRWNNEQFF. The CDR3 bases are TGTGCCAGCAGCTTAAGGTGGAACAATGAGCAGTTCTTC. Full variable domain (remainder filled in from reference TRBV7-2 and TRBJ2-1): GAGVSQSPSNKVTEKGKDVELRCDPISGHTALYWYRQSLGQGLEFLIYFQGNSAPDKSGLPSDRFSAERTGGSVSTLTIQRTQQEDSAVYLCASSLRWNNEQFFGPGTRLTVL.

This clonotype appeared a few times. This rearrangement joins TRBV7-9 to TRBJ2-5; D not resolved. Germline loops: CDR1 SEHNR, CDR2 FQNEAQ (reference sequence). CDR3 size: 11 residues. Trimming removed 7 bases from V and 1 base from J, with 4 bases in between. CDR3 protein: CASTSQETQYF. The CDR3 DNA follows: TGTGCCAGCACCAGCCAAGAGACCCAGTACTTC.

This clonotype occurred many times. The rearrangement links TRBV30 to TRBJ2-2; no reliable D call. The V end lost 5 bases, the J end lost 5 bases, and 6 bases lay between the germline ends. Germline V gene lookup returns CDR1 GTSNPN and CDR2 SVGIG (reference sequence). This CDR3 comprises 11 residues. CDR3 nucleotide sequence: TGTGCCTGGTCTGTAACCGGGGAGCTGTTTTTT. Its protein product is CAWSVTGELFF.

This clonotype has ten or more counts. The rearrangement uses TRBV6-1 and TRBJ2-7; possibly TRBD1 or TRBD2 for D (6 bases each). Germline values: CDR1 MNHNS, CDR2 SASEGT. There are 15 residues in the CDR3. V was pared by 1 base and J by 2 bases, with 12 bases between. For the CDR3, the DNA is TGTGCCAGCAGTGAAGAGGCCGGGGGCGCCTACGAGCAGTACTTC. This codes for CASSEEAGGAYEQYF.

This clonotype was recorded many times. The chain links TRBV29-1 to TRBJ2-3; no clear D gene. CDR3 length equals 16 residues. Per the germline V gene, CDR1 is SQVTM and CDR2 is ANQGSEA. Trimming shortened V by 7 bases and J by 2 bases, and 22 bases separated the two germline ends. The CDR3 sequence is CSATHSTVPLTDTQYF. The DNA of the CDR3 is TGCAGCGCAACACACTCCACAGTCCCGCTCACAGATACGCAGTATTTT.

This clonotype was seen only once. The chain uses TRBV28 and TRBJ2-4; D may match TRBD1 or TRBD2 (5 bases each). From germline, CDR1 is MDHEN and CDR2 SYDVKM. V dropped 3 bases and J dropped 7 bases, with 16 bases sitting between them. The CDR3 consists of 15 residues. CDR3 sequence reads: CASSLGQTWGNIQYF. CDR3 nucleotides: TGTGCCAGCAGTTTGGGCCAGACATGGGGGAACATTCAGTACTTC.

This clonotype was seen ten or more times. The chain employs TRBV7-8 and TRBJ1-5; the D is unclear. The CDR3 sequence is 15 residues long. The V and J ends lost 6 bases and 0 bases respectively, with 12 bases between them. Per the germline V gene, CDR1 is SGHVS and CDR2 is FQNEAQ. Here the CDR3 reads CASSSQTNSNQPQHF. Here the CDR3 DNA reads TGTGCCAGCAGTTCACAGACTAATAGCAATCAGCCCCAGCATTTT.

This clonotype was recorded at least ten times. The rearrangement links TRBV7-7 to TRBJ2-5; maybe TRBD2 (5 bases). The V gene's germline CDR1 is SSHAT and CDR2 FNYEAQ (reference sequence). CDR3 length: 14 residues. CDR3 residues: CASSPTGLAETQYF. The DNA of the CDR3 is TGTGCTAGCTCCCCGACGGGGTTGGCAGAGACCCAGTACTTC.

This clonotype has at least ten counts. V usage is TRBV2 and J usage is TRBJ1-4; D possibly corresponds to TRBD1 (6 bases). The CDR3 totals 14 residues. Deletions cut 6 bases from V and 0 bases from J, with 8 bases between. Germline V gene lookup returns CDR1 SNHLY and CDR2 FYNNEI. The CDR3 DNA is TGTGCCAGCAGGGAGGGGGCAACTAATGAAAAACTGTTTTTT. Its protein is CASREGATNEKLFF.

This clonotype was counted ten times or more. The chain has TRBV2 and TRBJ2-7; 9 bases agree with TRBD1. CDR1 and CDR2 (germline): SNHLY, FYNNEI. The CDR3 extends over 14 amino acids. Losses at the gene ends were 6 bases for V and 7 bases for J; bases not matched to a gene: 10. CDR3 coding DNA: TGTGCCAGCAGGTTCTTACAGGGGGCACTTGAGCAGTACTTC. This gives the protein CASRFLQGALEQYF.

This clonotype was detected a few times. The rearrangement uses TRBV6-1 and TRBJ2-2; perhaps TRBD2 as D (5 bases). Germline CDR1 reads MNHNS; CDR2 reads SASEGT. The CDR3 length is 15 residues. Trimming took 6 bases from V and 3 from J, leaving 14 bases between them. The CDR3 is CASRTGSAYTGELFF. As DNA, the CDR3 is TGTGCCAGCAGGACGGGATCGGCGTACACCGGGGAGCTGTTTTTT.

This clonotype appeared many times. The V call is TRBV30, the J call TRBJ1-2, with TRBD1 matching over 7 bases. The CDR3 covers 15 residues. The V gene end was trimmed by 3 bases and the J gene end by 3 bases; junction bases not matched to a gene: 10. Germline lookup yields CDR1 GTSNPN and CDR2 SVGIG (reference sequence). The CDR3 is CAWSEGDSADYGYTF. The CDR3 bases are TGTGCCTGGAGCGAAGGGGACAGCGCCGACTATGGCTACACCTTC.

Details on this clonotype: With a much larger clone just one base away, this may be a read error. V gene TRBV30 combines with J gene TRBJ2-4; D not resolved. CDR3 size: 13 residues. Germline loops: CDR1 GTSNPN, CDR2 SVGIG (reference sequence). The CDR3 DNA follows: TGTGCCCGGAGTTCCGTAGCCAAAAACATTCAGTACTTC. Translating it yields CARSSVAKNIQYF.

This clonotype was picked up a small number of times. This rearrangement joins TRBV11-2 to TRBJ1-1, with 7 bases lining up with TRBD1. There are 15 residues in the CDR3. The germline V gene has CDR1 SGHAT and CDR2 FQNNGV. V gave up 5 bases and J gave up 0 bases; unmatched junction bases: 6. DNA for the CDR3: TGTGCCAGCAGCCCCCGGACAGGCTTGAACACTGAAGCTTTCTTT. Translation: CASSPRTGLNTEAFF.

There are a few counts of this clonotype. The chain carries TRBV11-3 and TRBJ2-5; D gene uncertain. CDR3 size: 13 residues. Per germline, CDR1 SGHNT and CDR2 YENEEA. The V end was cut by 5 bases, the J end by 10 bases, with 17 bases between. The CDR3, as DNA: TGTGCCAGCAGCCCTGTTGCCCGAAGCGACCAGTACTTC. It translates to CASSPVARSDQYF.

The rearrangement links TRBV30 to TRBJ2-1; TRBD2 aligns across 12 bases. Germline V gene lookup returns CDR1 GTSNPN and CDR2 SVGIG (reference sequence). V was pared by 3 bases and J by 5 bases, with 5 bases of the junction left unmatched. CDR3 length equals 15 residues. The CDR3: CAWRATSGGNNEQFF. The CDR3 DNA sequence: TGTGCCTGGAGAGCGACTAGCGGGGGTAACAATGAGCAGTTCTTC.

CDR3 loop: CASSRGQGTGELFF. CDR3 nucleotides: TGTGCCAGCAGTCGCGGACAGGGAACCGGGGAGCTGTTTTTT. The chain uses TRBV12-3 or TRBV12-4 and TRBJ2-2; 8 nucleotides agree with TRBD1. J was trimmed by 5 bases and V by 5 bases; bases with no gene match: 4. The CDR3 runs to 14 residues.

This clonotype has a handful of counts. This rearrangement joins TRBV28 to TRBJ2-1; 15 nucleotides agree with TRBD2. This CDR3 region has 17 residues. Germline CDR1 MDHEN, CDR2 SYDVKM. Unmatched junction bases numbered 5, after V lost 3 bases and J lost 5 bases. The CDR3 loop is CASSLGLAGGIDNEQFF. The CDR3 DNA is TGTGCCAGCAGTTTGGGACTAGCGGGAGGTATTGACAATGAGCAGTTCTTC.